Presented here are 5 T cell receptor beta chains from one specimen sequenced in a study of memory CD4+ T cells and cytomegalovirus serostatus. Assay: immunoSEQ multiplex PCR; the TCRdb copy retains only in-frame clones and omits some. The top ten hold approximately 1% of the sample, which has over 35,000 clones, roughly three quarters seen once. Single viable CD3+CD4+CD8-CD45RO+ cells were sorted as the memory CD4+ T cells. Specimen: memory CD4+ T cells from blood. These receptors originate from an adult in good health and CMV-seronegative.

V is TRBV6-5 and J is TRBJ1-2; no reliable D call. The length of the CDR3 is 12 residues. The germline gives CDR1 MNHEY, CDR2 SVGAGI. Trimming took 8 bases from V and 6 from J, leaving 13 bases between them. The CDR3 loop reads CASRRGSHGYTF. The CDR3 DNA follows: TGTGCCAGCCGACGGGGAAGCCATGGCTACACCTTC.

In this sample, this clone turned up a few times. This chain uses TRBV19 with TRBJ1-4, with 7 bases identical to TRBD1. Germline CDR1 reads LNHDA; CDR2 reads SQIVND (reference sequence). With V trimmed by 7 bases and J by 7 bases, 9 bases remained unmatched. CDR3 length: 14 amino acids. CDR3 sequence reads: CASTPGQQGEKLFF. The CDR3 region has the DNA TGTGCCAGTACCCCGGGACAGCAGGGTGAAAAACTGTTTTTT.

The chain combines TRBV6-1 with TRBJ1-5; possibly TRBD1 for D (5 bases). The CDR3 has 13 residues. Germline V CDR1 and CDR2: MNHNS, SASEGT. V lost 10 bases, J lost 3 bases, and 13 bases lay in between. The CDR3 spells CATGGFPNQPQHF. The CDR3 DNA sequence: TGTGCCACCGGGGGTTTCCCCAATCAGCCCCAGCATTTT.

This chain joins TRBV19 and TRBJ1-1; perhaps TRBD1 as D (5 bases). Trimming left V 5 bases short and J 0 bases short, with 13 bases between. Looked up from germline, CDR1 is LNHDA and CDR2 is SQIVND (reference sequence). This CDR3 is 15 amino acids long. The CDR3 loop reads CASSPLQGMNTEAFF. The CDR3 DNA follows: TGTGCCAGTAGTCCCCTGCAGGGTATGAACACTGAAGCTTTCTTT.

The chain carries TRBV4-1 and TRBJ2-7; D not certain. Germline V lookup: CDR1 MGHRA, CDR2 YSYEKL. Deletions cut 0 bases from V and 0 bases from J, with 9 bases between. There are 15 residues in the CDR3. The CDR3, as DNA: TGCGCCAGCAGCCAAGATGAGGCCTTCTCCTACGAGCAGTACTTC. It is translated as CASSQDEAFSYEQYF.